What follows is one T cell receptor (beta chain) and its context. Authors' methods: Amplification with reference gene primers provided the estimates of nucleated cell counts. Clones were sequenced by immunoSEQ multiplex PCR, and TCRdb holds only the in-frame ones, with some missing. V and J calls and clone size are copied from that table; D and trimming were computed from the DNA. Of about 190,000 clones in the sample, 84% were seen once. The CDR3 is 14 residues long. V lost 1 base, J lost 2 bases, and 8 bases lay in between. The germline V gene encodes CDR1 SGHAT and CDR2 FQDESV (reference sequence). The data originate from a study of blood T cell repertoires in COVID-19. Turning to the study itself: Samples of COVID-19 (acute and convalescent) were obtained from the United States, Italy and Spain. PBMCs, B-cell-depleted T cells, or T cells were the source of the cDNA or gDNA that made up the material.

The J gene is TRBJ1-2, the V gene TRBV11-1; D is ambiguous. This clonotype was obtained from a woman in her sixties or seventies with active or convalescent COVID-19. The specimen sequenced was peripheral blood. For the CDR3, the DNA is TGTGCCAGCAGCTTAGTCGCAACAAACTATGGCTACACCTTC. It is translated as CASSLVATNYGYTF.